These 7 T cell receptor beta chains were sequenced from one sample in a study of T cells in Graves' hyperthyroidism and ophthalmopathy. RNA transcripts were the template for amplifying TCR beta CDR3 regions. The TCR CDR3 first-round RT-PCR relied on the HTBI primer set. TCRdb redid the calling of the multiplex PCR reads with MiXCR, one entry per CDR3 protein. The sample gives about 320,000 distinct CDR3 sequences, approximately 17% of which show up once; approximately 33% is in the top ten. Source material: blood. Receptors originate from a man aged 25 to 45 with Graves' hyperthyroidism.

CDR3 DNA sequence: TGTGCCAGCAGGGGACAGGGACGCTCTGGGGCCAACGTCCTGACTTTC. Encoded protein: CASRGQGRSGANVLTF. V is TRBV12-3 or TRBV12-4 and J is TRBJ2-6, with 9 bases fitting TRBD1. J was trimmed by 0 bases and V by 6 bases; bases with no gene match: 3. CDR3 length equals 16 residues.

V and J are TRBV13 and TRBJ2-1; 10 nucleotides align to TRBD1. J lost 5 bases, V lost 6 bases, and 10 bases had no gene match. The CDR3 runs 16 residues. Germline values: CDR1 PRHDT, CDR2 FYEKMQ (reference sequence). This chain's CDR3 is CASRATGQGGHNEQFF. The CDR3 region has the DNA TGTGCCAGCAGGGCTACTGGACAGGGGGGACACAATGAGCAGTTCTTC.

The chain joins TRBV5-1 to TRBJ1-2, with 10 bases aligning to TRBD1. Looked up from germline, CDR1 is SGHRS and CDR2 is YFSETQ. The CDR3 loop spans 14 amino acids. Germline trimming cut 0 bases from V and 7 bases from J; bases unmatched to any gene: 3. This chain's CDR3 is CASSLGQGALGYTF. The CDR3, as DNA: TGCGCCAGCAGCTTGGGACAGGGGGCGCTTGGCTACACCTTC.

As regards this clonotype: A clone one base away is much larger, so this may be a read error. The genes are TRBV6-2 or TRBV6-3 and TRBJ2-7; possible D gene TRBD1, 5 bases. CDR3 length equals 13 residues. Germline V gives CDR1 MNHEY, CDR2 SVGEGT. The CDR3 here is CASSYGASYGQYF. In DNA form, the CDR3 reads TGTGCCAGCAGTTACGGGGCCTCCTACGGGCAGTACTTC.

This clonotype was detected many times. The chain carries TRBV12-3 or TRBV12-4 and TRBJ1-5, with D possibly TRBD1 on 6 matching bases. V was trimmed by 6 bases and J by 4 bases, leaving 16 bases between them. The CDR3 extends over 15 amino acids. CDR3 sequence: CASRLQGFGNQPQHF. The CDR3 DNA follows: TGTGCCAGCAGGCTACAGGGATTCGGGAATCAGCCCCAGCATTTT.

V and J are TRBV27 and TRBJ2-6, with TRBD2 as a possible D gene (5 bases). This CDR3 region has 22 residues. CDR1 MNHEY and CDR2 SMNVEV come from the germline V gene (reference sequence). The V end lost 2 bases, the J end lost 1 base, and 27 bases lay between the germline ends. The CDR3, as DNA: TGTGCCAGCAGTTTAACCAACCCCTATAGAGGGCTGCGCTATTCTGGGGCCAACGTCCTGACTTTC. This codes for CASSLTNPYRGLRYSGANVLTF.

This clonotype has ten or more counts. The CDR3 loop reads CASSLVSWTGSYNEQFF. DNA of the CDR3: TGCGCCAGCAGCTTGGTTAGCTGGACAGGGAGTTACAATGAGCAGTTCTTC. The chain joins TRBV5-1 to TRBJ2-1, with 8 bases aligning to TRBD1. Germline CDR1 SGHRS, CDR2 YFSETQ. Unmatched junction bases numbered 9, after V lost 0 bases and J lost 4 bases. CDR3 size: 17 residues.